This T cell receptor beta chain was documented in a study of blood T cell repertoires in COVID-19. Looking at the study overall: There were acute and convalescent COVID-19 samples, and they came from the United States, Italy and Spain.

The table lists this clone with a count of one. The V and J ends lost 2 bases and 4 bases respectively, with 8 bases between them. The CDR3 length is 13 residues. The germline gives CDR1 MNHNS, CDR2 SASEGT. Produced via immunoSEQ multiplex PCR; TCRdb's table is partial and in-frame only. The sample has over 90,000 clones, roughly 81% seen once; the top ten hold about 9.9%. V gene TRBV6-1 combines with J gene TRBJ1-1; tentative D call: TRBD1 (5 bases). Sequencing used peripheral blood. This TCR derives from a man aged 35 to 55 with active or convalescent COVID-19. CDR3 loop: CASSESGGTEAFF. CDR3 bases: TGTGCCAGCAGTGAATCCGGGGGCACTGAAGCTTTCTTT.